The clone carrying this T cell receptor beta chain has only a few counts. What it binds is unknown. Both 60 Vbeta primers and 13 Jbeta primers went into the PCR. Some clones are missing from TCRdb's copy, which holds only in-frame ones; the method was immunoSEQ multiplex PCR. The sample has roughly 180,000 clones; approximately 84% are singletons. The data were obtained in a study of cytomegalovirus exposure and HLA in healthy donors. Donors were ostensibly healthy at sampling, although undocumented immune exposures were probable. CDR3 length: 16 amino acids. V shed 5 bases, J shed 3 bases, and the junction held 13 bases outside the gene matches. Germline assignment: CDR1 SGHVS and CDR2 FQNEAQ. Overall study findings and caveats: There were some V segments, including TRBV6-2 and TRBV6-3, excluded as indistinguishable. The records held CMV serostatus as the only immune exposure information.

This TCR was recovered from a female donor in good health and CMV-seronegative. Sequencing was performed on PBMCs. The chain couples TRBV7-8 to TRBJ2-7, with TRBD1 identical over 7 bases. CDR3 loop: CASSGDRAGSFYEQYF. CDR3 sequence (DNA): TGTGCCAGCAGCGGAGACAGGGCCGGTTCTTTCTACGAGCAGTACTTC.